This T cell receptor beta chain originates from a study of a mutant IDH1 vaccine in newly diagnosed glioma. The germline V and J ends were trimmed by 4 bases and 0 bases, with 14 bases remaining between them. The germline V gene has CDR1 MGHDK and CDR2 SYGVNS. This CDR3 is built from 16 residues. Noted time point: week 11, during vaccination. Topical imiquimod was applied with each vaccine dose, which held 300 ug of mutant IDH1 20-mer peptide. As to this clone: Its antigen remains unidentified.

Sequencing used immunoSEQ multiplex PCR; TCRdb keeps in-frame clones, though not all of them. The data show around 120,000 clones, about four fifths seen once. The source was PBMCs, collected from a glioma patient whose treatment included an IDH1 peptide vaccine. V is TRBV25-1 and J is TRBJ2-3; possible D gene TRBD2, 6 bases. The sequence came from a man in his forties with glioma. This chain's CDR3 is CASSVPLAASTDTQYF. CDR3 nucleotide sequence: TGTGCCAGCAGTGTTCCTTTAGCGGCTAGCACAGATACGCAGTATTTT. Full variable domain (remainder filled in from reference TRBV25-1 and TRBJ2-3): EADIYQTPRYLVIGTGKKITLECSQTMGHDKMYWYQQDPGMELHLIHYSYGVNSTEKGDLSSESTVSRIRTEHFPLTLESARPSHTSQYLCASSVPLAASTDTQYFGPGTRLTVL.